Sequencing of this TCR beta chain was carried out in a study of CD8+ T cells in alopecia areata. Overall study findings and caveats: Clonality exceeded that of normal scalp in lesional scalp, most notably in alopecia totalis/universalis.

In each case, RNA was isolated and then reverse transcribed into cDNA as the sequencing template. This table comes from immunoSEQ multiplex PCR, and its TCRdb copy is limited to in-frame clones, with some not included. The repertoire consists of around 120,000 clones, with 55% to 80% occurring once and the leading ten covering around 2.7%. Comments on this clone: Its antigen is unidentified.

The sample comprised CD4+ T cells sorted from blood. The source of this sequence is a human donor in good health.

The CDR3 DNA follows: TGTGCCAGCGGGGAGGGGTCCTATAATTCACCCCTCCACTTT. Protein sequence: CASGEGSYNSPLHF. The chain couples TRBV7-9 to TRBJ1-6, with a tentative D call TRBD1 (5 bases). Germline V CDR1 and CDR2: SEHNR, FQNEAQ (reference sequence). The CDR3 consists of 14 residues. V was clipped by 8 bases and J by 1 base, with 9 bases between them.